This T cell receptor (beta chain) comes out of a study of metastatic and nonmetastatic thyroid tumors. Ahead of thyroid surgery, no patient had received treatment of any kind. CDR1 is SGHRS, CDR2 YFSETQ, per germline. V lost 4 bases and J lost 4, with 14 bases in between. The CDR3 sequence is 14 residues long. TCRdb re-called the PCR reads with MiXCR. This sample yields roughly 40,000 clones, of which approximately 16% are seen a single time; around 4% belongs to the top ten. Sample: blood. This clonotype was obtained from a female donor with papillary thyroid cancer or a benign thyroid nodule (not recorded which). Some clones in this sample may be carry-over from other donors' samples. The V gene is TRBV5-1, the J gene TRBJ1-2, with TRBD1 as a possible D gene (6 bases). This CDR3 is CASSLRKGGYGYTF. Written as DNA, the CDR3 is TGCGCCAGCAGCCTGAGAAAGGGGGGCTATGGCTACACCTTC.